The entry that follows covers one TCR beta chain sequence. Its target is unknown. Thawed PBMCs were FACS-sorted into unstimulated CD4+CD25+CD127- regulatory T cells, CD4+CD25- non-regulatory cells, CD4 and CD8 cells. This entry comes from a study of Tregs in tolerant kidney transplant recipients. The assay was immunoSEQ multiplex PCR, and TCRdb's table has in-frame clones only and misses some. The table records 75,000 to 95,000 clones, roughly nine tenths of them present only once. General observations from the study: Findings come from small patient numbers and require larger validation. Biological reproducibility was not directly addressed in this study. The most relevant donor-specific Treg TCRbeta repertoire apparently came from expansion with activated donor B cells.

Sequencing input: CD8+ T cells from blood. The TCR sequence derives from a human donor in good health.

CDR3 DNA sequence: TGTGCCAGCAGTTCCCTCGGGAATGAAAAACTGTTTTTT. Translating it yields CASSSLGNEKLFF. The chain joins TRBV27 to TRBJ1-4; unclear D gene. The V end lost 4 bases, the J end lost 5 bases, and 8 bases lay between the germline ends. This CDR3 contains 13 residues. From germline, CDR1 is MNHEY and CDR2 SMNVEV (reference sequence).